The rows below give T cell receptor beta chains drawn from one sample of a study of Graves' ophthalmopathy and Graves' hyperthyroidism. Via MiXCR, TCRdb re-called the multiplex PCR reads, giving one row per CDR3 protein. The data hold hundreds of thousands of distinct CDR3 sequences, with around a fifth observed a single time. Sequenced: peripheral blood. All receptors come from a woman between 18 and 29 years old with stable Graves' hyperthyroidism. Both conserved end residues are part of each CDR3. The D gene is left open where the match is weak. The size entry is marked missing in some rows and otherwise reads once, few, many or a size class.

V gene	D gene	clone size	J gene	CDR3 protein	CDR3 DNA
TRBV19	TRBD1	many	TRBJ1-1	CASKEISFRTGMNTEAFF	TGTGCCAGTAAGGAGATATCATTTCGGACAGGGATGAACACTGAAGCTTTCTTT
TRBV11-2	TRBD1	many	TRBJ2-7	CASSLGTVGYEQYF	TGTGCCAGCAGCCTCGGGACAGTGGGGTACGAGCAGTACTTC
TRBV27	NA	many	TRBJ1-5	CASSLYGRVGYEPQHF	TGTGCCAGCAGTTTATATGGCAGGGTGGGTTATGAGCCCCAGCATTTT
TRBV5-1	NA	NA	TRBJ1-1	CASSPGDFMNTEAFF	TGCGCCAGCAGCCCCGGGGACTTCATGAACACTGAAGCTTTCTTT
TRBV12-3/TRBV12-4	NA	NA	TRBJ2-2	CAGSFREDTGELFF	TGTGCCGGCAGTTTTAGGGAGGACACCGGGGAGCTGTTTTTT
TRBV7-2	NA	NA	TRBJ2-7	CASSLFRGSIEQYF	TGTGCCAGCAGCTTATTTCGGGGGTCCATCGAGCAGTACTTC
TRBV6-1	NA	many	TRBJ2-3	CASSHGPSRPYF	TGTGCCAGCAGCCACGGACCGAGCCGCCCGTATTTT
TRBV7-6	NA	many	TRBJ1-1	CASSLFQGDNTEAFF	TGTGCCAGCAGCTTGTTCCAGGGAGATAACACTGAAGCTTTCTTT
TRBV6-1	TRBD2	few	TRBJ2-5	CASSEGSGSETQYF	TGTGCCAGCAGTGAGGGGAGCGGGAGTGAGACCCAGTACTTC
TRBV20-1	TRBD2	many	TRBJ2-2	CSARAPGGWTGELFF	TGCAGTGCTAGAGCCCCGGGAGGGTGGACCGGGGAGCTGTTTTTT
TRBV6-5	TRBD1	many	TRBJ1-1	CASSYGTATEAFF	TGTGCCAGCAGTTACGGGACAGCCACTGAAGCTTTCTTT